This entry lists 10 T cell receptor beta chains sequenced from one sample in a study of control samples from healthy donors and cancer patients. The assay was immunoSEQ multiplex PCR, and TCRdb's table has in-frame clones only and misses some. In the table there are about 82,000 clones, 94% of which are singletons. Material for sequencing was blood. Source of these receptors: a woman aged 18-29 years in good health.

J is TRBJ2-2 and V is TRBV15; D gene uncertain. The CDR3 loop spans 15 amino acids. Germline V lookup: CDR1 LNHNV, CDR2 YYDKDF (reference sequence). The germline V and J ends were trimmed by 1 base and 3 bases, with 9 bases remaining between them. CDR3 protein: CATSRVTWYTGELFF. DNA for the CDR3: TGTGCCACCAGCAGAGTAACTTGGTACACCGGGGAGCTGTTTTTT.

This chain connects TRBV5-4 to TRBJ1-1, with 7 bases aligning to TRBD1. The CDR3 totals 17 residues. The trim removed 0 bases at V and 0 bases at J, leaving 8 bases unmatched. Germline V lookup: CDR1 SGHNT, CDR2 YYREEE (reference sequence). CDR3 loop: CASSLGPTGLMNTEAFF. CDR3 bases: TGTGCCAGCAGCTTGGGACCGACAGGGCTCATGAACACTGAAGCTTTCTTT.

This clone has a handful of counts. This chain links TRBV19 with TRBJ1-5, with D tentatively TRBD1 (6 bases). Trimming removed 9 bases at V and 3 bases at J, with 21 bases between. From germline, CDR1 is LNHDA and CDR2 SQIVND (reference sequence). This CDR3 spans 16 amino acids. CDR3 sequence: CASRRDTRQFNQPQHF. CDR3 nucleotides: TGTGCCAGCCGTCGGGACACCCGCCAATTCAATCAGCCCCAGCATTTT.

The chain combines TRBV27 with TRBJ2-3, with 8 bases matching TRBD2. The CDR3 loop spans 18 amino acids. The V gene's germline CDR1 is MNHEY and CDR2 SMNVEV (reference sequence). The junction had 16 bases not matched to a gene; V was cut back by 8 bases and J by 0 bases. The CDR3 is CASRPVPGGGGSTDTQYF. In DNA, the CDR3 is TGTGCCAGCCGTCCCGTTCCGGGGGGGGGAGGGAGCACAGATACGCAGTATTTT.

The rearrangement joins TRBV21-1 to TRBJ2-5; TRBD1, the table's D call, was not compared with the DNA. TRBV21-1 constitutes a pseudogene. This CDR3 region has 11 residues. DNA of the CDR3: TGTGCCAGCAGCACCCAGGTCACCCAGTACTTC. It is translated as CASSTQVTQYF.

The chain is built from TRBV27 and TRBJ1-2; 7 bases align to TRBD1. The V and J ends lost 5 bases and 6 bases, in that order; junction bases with no gene match: 9. Germline CDR1 MNHEY, CDR2 SMNVEV (reference sequence). The CDR3 contains 14 residues. The CDR3 DNA reads as TGTGCCAGCAGTCCCCTAGACAGGGCCCATGGCTACACCTTC. Its protein is CASSPLDRAHGYTF.

This clone is a singleton in its sample. This chain joins TRBV2 and TRBJ1-2; tentative D call: TRBD1 (6 bases). Between the trimmed V and J ends, which lost 4 bases and 7 bases, there was a span of 13 bases. Germline V gene sequence: CDR1 SNHLY, CDR2 FYNNEI. The CDR3 covers 13 residues. The CDR3 sequence is CASSGLQGGGYTF. The CDR3 DNA follows: TGTGCCAGCAGTGGGCTACAGGGAGGTGGCTACACCTTC. The full variable domain, completed using reference TRBV2 and TRBJ1-2, is EPEVTQTPSHQVTQMGQEVILRCVPISNHLYFYWYRQILGQKVEFLVSFYNNEISEKSEIFDDQFSVERPDGSNFTLKIRSTKLEDSAMYFCASSGLQGGGYTFGSGTRLTVV.

The V gene is TRBV24-1, the J gene TRBJ2-1; 8 bases are shared with TRBD2. The V gene end was trimmed by 5 bases and the J gene end by 5 bases; junction bases not matched to a gene: 7. The germline V gene encodes CDR1 KGHDR and CDR2 SFDVKD. The CDR3 has 15 residues. Here the CDR3 DNA reads TGTGCCACCAGTGTATTGATAGCGGGACACAATGAGCAGTTCTTC. Translating gives CATSVLIAGHNEQFF.

The genes are TRBV3-1 (or the pseudogene TRBV3-2) and TRBJ2-1; 13 bases fit TRBD2. CDR1 is LGHDT and CDR2 is YNNKEL in the germline V gene (reference sequence). The CDR3 covers 16 residues. J gave up 5 bases and V 2 bases, and 3 bases lay outside the gene matches. CDR3 sequence (DNA): TGTGCCAGCAGCCAACTGGGGACTAGCGGGAACAATGAGCAGTTCTTC. Encoded protein: CASSQLGTSGNNEQFF.

V and J are TRBV20-1 and TRBJ2-5, with a tentative D call TRBD1 (5 bases). The CDR3 spans 12 residues. In germline, CDR1 is DFQATT, CDR2 SNEGSKA (reference sequence). Trimming cost V 6 bases and J 3 bases, with 11 bases left between them. Here the CDR3 DNA reads TGCAGTGCCAGTGACAGTAAAGAGACCCAGTACTTC. Its translation is CSASDSKETQYF.